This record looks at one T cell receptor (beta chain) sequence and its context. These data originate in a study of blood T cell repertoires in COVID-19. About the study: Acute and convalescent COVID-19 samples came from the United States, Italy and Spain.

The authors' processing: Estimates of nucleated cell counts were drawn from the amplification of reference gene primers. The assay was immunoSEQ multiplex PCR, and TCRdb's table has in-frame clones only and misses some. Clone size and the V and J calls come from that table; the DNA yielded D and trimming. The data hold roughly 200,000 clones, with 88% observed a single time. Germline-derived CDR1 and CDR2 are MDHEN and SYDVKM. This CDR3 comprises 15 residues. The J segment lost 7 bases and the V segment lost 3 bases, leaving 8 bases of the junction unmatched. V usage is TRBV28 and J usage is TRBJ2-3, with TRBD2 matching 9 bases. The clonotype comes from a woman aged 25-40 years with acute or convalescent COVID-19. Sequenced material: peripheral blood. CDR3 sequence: CASSLVGLASNTQYF. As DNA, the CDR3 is TGTGCCAGCAGTTTGGTGGGACTAGCCAGCAATACGCAGTATTTT.